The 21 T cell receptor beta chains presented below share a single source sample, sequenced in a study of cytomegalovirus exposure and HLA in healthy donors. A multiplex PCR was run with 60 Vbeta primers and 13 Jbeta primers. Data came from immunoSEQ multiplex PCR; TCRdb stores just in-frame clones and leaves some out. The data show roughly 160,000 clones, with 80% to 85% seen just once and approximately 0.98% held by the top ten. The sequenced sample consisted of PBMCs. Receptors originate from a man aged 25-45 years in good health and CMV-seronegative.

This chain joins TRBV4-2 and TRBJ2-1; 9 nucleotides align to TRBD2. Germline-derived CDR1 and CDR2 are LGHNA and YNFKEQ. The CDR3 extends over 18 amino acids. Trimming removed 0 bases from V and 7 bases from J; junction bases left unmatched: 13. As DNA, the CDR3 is TGTGCCAGCAGCCAAGATATTACCGGGCGGGAGGGCCGGAATGAGCAGTTCTTC. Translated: CASSQDITGREGRNEQFF.

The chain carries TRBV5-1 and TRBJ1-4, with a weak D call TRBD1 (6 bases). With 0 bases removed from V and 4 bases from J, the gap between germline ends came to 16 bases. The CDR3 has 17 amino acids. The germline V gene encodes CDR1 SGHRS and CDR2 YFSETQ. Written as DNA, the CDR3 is TGCGCCAGCAGCTTGGGTATCTCAGGGGATAATAATGAAAAACTGTTTTTT. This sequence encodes CASSLGISGDNNEKLFF.

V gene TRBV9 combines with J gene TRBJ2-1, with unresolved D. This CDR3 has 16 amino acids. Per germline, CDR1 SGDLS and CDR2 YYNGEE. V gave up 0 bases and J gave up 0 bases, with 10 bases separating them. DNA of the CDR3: TGTGCCAGCAGCGTAGCTCCACTGAGCTCCTACAATGAGCAGTTCTTC. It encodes CASSVAPLSSYNEQFF.

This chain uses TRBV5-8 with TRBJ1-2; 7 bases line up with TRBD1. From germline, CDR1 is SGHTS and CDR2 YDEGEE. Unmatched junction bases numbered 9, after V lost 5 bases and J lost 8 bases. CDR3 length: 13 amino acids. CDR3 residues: CASRFTGARGYTF. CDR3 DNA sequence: TGTGCCAGCAGATTCACAGGGGCTAGGGGCTACACCTTC.

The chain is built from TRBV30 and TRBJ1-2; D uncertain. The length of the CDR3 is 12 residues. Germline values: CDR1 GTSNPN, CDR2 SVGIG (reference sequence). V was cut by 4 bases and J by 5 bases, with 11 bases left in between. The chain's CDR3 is CAWKARPYGYTF. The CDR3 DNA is TGTGCCTGGAAGGCCAGGCCATATGGCTACACCTTC.

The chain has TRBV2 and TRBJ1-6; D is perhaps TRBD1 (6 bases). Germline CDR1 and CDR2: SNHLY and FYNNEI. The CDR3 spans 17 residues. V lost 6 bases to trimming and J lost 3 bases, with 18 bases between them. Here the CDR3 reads CASRTSRGASYNSPLHF. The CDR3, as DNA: TGTGCCAGCAGGACCTCGCGGGGGGCGAGCTATAATTCACCCCTCCACTTT.

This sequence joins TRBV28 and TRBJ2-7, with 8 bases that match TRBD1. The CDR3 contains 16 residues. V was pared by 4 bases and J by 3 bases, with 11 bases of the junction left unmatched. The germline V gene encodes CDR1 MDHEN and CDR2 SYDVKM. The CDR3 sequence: CASSSPGQDTRYEQYF. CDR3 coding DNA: TGTGCCAGCAGTTCTCCGGGACAGGACACCCGCTACGAGCAGTACTTC.

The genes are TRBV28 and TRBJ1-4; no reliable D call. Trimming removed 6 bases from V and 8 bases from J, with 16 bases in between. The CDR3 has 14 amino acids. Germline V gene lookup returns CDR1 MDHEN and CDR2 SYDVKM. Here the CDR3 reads CASSKDLIGEKLFF. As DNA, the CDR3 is TGTGCCAGCAGCAAAGACTTGATAGGCGAAAAACTGTTTTTT.

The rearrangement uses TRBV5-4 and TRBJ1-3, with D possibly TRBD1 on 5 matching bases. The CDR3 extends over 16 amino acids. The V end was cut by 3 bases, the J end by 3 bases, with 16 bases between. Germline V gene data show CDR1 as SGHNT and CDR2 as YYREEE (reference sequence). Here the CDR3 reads CASSSLGRANGNTIYF. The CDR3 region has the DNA TGTGCCAGCAGCTCCCTGGGCAGGGCGAATGGAAACACCATATATTTT.

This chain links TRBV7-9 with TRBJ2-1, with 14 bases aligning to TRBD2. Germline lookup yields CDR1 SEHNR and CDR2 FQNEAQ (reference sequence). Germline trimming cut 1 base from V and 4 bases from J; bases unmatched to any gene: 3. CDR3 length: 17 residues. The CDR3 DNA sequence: TGTGCCAGCAGCTTAGGGGGACTAGCGGGGGTTTACAATGAGCAGTTCTTC. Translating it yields CASSLGGLAGVYNEQFF.

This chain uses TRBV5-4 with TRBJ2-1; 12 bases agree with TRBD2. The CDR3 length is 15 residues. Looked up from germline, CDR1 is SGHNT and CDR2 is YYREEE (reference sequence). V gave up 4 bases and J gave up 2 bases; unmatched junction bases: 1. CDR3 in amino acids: CASSLAGGTYNEQFF. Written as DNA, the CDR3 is TGTGCCAGCAGCCTAGCGGGGGGGACCTACAATGAGCAGTTCTTC.

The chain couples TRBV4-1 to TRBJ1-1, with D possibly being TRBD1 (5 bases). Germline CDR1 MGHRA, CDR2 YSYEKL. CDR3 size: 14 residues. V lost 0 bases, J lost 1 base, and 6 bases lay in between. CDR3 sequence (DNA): TGCGCCAGCAGCCAAGAAAGGGGGAACACTGAAGCTTTCTTT. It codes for CASSQERGNTEAFF.

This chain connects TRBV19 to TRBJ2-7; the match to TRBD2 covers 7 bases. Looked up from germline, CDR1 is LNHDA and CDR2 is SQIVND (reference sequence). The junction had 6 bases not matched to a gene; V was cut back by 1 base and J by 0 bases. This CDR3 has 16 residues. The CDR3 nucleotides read TGTGCCAGTAGTATAGGATTGGGCGGGGGCTCCTACGAGCAGTACTTC. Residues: CASSIGLGGGSYEQYF. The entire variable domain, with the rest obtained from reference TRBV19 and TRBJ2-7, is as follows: DGGITQSPKYLFRKEGQNVTLSCEQNLNHDAMYWYRQDPGQGLRLIYYSQIVNDFQKGDIAEGYSVSREKKESFPLTVTSAQKNPTAFYLCASSIGLGGGSYEQYFGPGTRLTVT.

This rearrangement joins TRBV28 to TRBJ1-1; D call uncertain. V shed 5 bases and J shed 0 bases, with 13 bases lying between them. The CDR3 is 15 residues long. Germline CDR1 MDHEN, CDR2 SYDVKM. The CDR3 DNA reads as TGTGCCAGCAGTCCACCTCCGGGGATGAACACTGAAGCTTTCTTT. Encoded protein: CASSPPPGMNTEAFF.

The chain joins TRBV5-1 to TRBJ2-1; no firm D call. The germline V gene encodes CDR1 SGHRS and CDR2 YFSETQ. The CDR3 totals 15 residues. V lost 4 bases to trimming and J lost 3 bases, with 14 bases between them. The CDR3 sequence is CASSPRVPLYNEQFF. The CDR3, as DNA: TGCGCCAGCAGCCCCCGAGTACCCCTCTACAATGAGCAGTTCTTC.

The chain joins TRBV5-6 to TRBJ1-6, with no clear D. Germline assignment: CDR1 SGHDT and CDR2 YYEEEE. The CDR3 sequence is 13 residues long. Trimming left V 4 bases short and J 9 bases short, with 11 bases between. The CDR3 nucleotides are TGTGCCAGCAGCCTGAGTGGAGCTTCACCCCTCCACTTT. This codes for CASSLSGASPLHF.

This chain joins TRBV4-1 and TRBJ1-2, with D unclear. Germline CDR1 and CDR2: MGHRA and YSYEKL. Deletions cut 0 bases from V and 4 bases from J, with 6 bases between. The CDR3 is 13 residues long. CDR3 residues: CASSQDVSYGYTF. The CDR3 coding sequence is TGCGCCAGCAGCCAAGACGTTTCCTATGGCTACACCTTC.

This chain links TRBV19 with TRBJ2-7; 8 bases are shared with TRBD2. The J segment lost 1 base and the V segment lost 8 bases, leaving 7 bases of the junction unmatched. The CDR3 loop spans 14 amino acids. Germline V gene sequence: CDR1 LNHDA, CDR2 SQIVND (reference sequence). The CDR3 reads CASEGGTSSYEQYF. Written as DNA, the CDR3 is TGTGCCAGTGAAGGCGGGACTAGTTCCTACGAGCAGTACTTC.

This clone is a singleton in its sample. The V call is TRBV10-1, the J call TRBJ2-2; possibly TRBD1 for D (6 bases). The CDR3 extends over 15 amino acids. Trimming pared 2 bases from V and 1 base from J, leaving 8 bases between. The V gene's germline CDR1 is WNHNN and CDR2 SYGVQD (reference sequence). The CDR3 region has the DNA TGCGCCAGCAGTGAGGGCAGGGGGAACACCGGGGAGCTGTTTTTT. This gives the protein CASSEGRGNTGELFF.

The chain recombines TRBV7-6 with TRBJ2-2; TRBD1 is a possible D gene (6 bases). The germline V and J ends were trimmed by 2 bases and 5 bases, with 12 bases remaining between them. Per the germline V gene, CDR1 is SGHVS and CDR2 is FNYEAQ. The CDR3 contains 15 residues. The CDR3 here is CASSLSGQGTGELFF. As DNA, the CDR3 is TGTGCCAGCAGCTTATCGGGGCAGGGGACCGGGGAGCTGTTTTTT.

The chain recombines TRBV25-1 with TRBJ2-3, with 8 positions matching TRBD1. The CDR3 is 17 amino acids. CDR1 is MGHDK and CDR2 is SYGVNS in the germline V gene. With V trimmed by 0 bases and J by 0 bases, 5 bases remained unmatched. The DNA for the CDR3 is TGTGCCAGCAGTGAATACCGGACAGGGACGAGCACAGATACGCAGTATTTT. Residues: CASSEYRTGTSTDTQYF. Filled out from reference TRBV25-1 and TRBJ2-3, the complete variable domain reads EADIYQTPRYLVIGTGKKITLECSQTMGHDKMYWYQQDPGMELHLIHYSYGVNSTEKGDLSSESTVSRIRTEHFPLTLESARPSHTSQYLCASSEYRTGTSTDTQYFGPGTRLTVL.